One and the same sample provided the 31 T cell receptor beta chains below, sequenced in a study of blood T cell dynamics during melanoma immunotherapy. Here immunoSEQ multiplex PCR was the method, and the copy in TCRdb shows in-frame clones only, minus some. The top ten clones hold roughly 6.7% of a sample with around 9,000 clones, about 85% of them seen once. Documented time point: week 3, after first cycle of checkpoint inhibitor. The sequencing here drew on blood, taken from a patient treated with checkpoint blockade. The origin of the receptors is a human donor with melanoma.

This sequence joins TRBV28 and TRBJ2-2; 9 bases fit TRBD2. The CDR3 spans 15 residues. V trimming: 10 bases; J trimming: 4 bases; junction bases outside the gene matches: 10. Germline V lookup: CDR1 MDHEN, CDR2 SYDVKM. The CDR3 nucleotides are TGTGCCACCTACTCAGCGGGAGGTCCCACCGGGGAGCTGTTTTTT. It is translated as CATYSAGGPTGELFF. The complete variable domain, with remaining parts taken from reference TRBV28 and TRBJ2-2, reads DVKVTQSSRYLVKRTGEKVFLECVQDMDHENMFWYRQDPGLGLRLIYFSYDVKMKEKGDIPEGYSVSREKKERFSLILESASTNQTSMYLCATYSAGGPTGELFFGEGSRLTVL.

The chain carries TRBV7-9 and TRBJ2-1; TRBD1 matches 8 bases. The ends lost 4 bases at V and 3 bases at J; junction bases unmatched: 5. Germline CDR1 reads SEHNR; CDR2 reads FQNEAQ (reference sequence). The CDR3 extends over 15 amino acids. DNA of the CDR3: TGTGCCAGCAGCTCAGACAGGGGCGACTACAATGAGCAGTTCTTC. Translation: CASSSDRGDYNEQFF.

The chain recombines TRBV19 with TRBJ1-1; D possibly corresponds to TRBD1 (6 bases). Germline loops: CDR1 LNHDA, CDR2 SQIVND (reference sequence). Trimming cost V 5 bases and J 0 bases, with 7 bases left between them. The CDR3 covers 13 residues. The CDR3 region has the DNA TGTGCCAGTAGTGGACAGTTGAACACTGAAGCTTTCTTT. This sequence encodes CASSGQLNTEAFF.

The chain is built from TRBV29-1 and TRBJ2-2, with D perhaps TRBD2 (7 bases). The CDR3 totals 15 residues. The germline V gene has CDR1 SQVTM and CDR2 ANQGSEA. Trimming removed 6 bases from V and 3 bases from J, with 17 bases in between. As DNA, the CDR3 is TGCAGCGTCGAAAGGGGGGGACAATACACCGGGGAGCTGTTTTTT. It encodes CSVERGGQYTGELFF.

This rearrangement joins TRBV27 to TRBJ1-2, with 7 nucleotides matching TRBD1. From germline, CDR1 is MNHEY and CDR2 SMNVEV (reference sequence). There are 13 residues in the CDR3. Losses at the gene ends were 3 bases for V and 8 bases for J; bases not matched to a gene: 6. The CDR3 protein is CASSFRGGNGYTF. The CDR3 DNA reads TGTGCCAGCAGTTTCAGGGGGGGGAACGGCTACACCTTC.

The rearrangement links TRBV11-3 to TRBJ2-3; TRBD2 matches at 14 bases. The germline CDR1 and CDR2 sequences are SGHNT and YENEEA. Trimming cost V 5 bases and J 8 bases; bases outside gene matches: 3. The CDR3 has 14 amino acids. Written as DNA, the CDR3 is TGTGCCAGCAGCCCCGGGACTAGCGGGGGTACGCAGTATTTT. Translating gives CASSPGTSGGTQYF.

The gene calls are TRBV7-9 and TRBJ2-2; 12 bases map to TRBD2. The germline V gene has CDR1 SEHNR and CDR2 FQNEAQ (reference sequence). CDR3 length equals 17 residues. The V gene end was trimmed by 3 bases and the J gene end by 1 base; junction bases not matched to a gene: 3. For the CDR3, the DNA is TGTGCCAGCAGCTTCGGACTAGCGGGATTGAACACCGGGGAGCTGTTTTTT. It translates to CASSFGLAGLNTGELFF.

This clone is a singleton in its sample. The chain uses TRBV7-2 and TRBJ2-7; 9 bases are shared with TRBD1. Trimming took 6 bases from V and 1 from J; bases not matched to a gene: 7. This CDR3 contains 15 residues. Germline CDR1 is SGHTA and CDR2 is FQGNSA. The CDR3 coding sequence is TGTGCCAGCAGTCAGGGGACAGGGCAGTCCTACGAGCAGTACTTC. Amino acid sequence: CASSQGTGQSYEQYF.

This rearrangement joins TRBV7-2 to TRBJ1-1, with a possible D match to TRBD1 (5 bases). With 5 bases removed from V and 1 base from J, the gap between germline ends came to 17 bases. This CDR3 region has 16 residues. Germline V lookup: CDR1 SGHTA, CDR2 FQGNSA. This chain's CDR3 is CASSPSLGRRNTEAFF. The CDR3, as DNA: TGTGCCAGCAGCCCCTCATTGGGGCGGAGGAACACTGAAGCTTTCTTT.

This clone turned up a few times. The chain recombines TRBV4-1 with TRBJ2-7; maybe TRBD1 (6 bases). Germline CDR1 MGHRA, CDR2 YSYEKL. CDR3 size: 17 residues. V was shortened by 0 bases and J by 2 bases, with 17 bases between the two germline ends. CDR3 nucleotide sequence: TGCGCCAGCAGCCAAGAAGCGTCACGGGACACAGCCTACGAGCAGTACTTC. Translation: CASSQEASRDTAYEQYF.

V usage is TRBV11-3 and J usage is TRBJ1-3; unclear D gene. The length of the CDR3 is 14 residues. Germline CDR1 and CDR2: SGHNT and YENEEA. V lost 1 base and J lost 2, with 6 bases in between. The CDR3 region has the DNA TGTGCCAGCAGCTTAGGAGGGACTGGAAACACCATATATTTT. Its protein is CASSLGGTGNTIYF.

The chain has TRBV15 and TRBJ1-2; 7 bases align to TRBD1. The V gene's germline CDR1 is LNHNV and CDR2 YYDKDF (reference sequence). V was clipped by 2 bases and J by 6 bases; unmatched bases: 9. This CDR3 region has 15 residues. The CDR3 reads CATSRILQGSNGYTF. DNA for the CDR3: TGTGCCACCAGCAGAATCCTACAGGGGAGTAATGGCTACACCTTC.

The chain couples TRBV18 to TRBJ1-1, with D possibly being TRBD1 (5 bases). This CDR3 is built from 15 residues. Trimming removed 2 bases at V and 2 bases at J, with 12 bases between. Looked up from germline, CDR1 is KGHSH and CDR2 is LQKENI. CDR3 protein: CASSPGGRLNTEAFF. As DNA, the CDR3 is TGTGCCAGCTCACCAGGGGGGAGGTTAAACACTGAAGCTTTCTTT.

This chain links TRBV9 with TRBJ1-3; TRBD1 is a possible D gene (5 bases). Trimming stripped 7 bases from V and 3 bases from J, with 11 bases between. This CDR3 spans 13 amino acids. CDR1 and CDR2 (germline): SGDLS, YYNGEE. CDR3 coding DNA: TGTGCCAGCTCGCAGGGAAGTGGAAACACCATATATTTT. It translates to CASSQGSGNTIYF.

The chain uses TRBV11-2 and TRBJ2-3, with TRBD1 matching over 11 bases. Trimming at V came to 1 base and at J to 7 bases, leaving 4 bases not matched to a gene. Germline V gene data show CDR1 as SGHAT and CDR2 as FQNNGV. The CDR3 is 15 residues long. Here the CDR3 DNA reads TGTGCCAGCAGCTTAGGGACAGGGGGCTGGAATACGCAGTATTTT. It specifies CASSLGTGGWNTQYF.

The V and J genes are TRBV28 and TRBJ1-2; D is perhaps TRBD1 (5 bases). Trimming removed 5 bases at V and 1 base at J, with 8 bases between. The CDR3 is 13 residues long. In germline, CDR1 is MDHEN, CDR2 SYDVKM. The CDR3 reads CASSLDSNYGYTF. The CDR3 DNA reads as TGTGCCAGCAGTCTCGACAGTAACTATGGCTACACCTTC.

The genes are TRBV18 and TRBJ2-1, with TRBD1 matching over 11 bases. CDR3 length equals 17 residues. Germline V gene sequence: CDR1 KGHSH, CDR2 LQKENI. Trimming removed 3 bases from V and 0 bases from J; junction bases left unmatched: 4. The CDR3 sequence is CASSPGTGGSSYNEQFF. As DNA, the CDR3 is TGTGCCAGCTCACCGGGGACAGGGGGGAGCTCCTACAATGAGCAGTTCTTC.

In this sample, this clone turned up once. In DNA, the CDR3 is TGCGCCAGCAATCTAGCGGGGGGTAACACCGGGGAGCTGTTTTTT. This gives the protein CASNLAGGNTGELFF. The chain joins TRBV10-2 to TRBJ2-2; TRBD2 aligns across 11 bases. CDR1 is WSHSY and CDR2 is SAAADI in the germline V gene. CDR3 length: 15 amino acids. Trimming took 7 bases from V and 2 from J; bases not matched to a gene: 3.

The CDR3 nucleotides are TGCGCCAGCAGCTCCGAGGGGGGAGAGACCCAGTACTTC. Translated, it gives CASSSEGGETQYF. The rearrangement links TRBV5-1 to TRBJ2-5; possibly TRBD1 or TRBD2 for D (6 bases each). CDR1 and CDR2 from the germline V gene are SGHRS and YFSETQ. Trimming removed 3 bases from V and 4 bases from J, with 10 bases in between. This CDR3 spans 13 amino acids. The whole variable domain, filled in from reference TRBV5-1 and TRBJ2-5, reads KAGVTQTPRYLIKTRGQQVTLSCSPISGHRSVSWYQQTPGQGLQFLFEYFSETQRNKGNFPGRFSGRQFSNSRSEMNVSTLELGDSALYLCASSSEGGETQYFGPGTRLLVL.

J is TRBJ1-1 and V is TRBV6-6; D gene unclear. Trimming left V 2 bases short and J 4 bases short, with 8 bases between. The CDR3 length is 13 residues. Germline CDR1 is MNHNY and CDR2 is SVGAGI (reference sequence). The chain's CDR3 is CASSYGPGTEAFF. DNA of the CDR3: TGTGCCAGCAGTTACGGCCCCGGCACTGAAGCTTTCTTT.

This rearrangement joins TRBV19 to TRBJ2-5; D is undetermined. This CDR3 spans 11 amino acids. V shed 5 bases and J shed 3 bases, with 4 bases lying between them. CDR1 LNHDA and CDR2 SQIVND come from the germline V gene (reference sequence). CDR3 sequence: CASSGEETQYF. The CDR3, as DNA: TGTGCCAGTAGTGGGGAAGAGACCCAGTACTTC.

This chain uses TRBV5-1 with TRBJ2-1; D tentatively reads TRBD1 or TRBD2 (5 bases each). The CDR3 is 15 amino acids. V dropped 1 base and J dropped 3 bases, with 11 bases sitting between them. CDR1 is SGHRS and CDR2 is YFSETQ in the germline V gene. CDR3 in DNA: TGCGCCAGCAGCTTGCAGGGAGTACACTACAATGAGCAGTTCTTC. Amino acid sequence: CASSLQGVHYNEQFF. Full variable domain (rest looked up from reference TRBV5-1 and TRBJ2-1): KAGVTQTPRYLIKTRGQQVTLSCSPISGHRSVSWYQQTPGQGLQFLFEYFSETQRNKGNFPGRFSGRQFSNSRSEMNVSTLELGDSALYLCASSLQGVHYNEQFFGPGTRLTVL.

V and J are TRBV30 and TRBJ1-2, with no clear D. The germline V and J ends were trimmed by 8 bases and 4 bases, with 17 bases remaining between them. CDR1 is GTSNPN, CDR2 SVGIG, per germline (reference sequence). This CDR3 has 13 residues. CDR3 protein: CAGRSQARYGYTF. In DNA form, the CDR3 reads TGTGCCGGACGTAGTCAGGCCCGCTATGGCTACACCTTC.

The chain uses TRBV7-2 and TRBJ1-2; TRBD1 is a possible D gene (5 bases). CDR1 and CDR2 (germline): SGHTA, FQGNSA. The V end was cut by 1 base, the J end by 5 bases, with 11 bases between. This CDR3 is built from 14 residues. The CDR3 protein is CASSLGRGSYGYTF. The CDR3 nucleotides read TGTGCCAGCAGCTTAGGGCGGGGGAGTTATGGCTACACCTTC.

In DNA, the CDR3 is TGTGCCAGCAGCTTAGCGCGGGGGACTAGCGGGACGTACAATGAGCAGTTCTTC. Translated, it gives CASSLARGTSGTYNEQFF. The V and J genes are TRBV7-2 and TRBJ2-1, with 13 bases matching TRBD2. Germline lookup yields CDR1 SGHTA and CDR2 FQGNSA. The CDR3 contains 18 residues. With 0 bases clipped from V and 4 bases from J, the junction kept 6 bases outside the gene matches.

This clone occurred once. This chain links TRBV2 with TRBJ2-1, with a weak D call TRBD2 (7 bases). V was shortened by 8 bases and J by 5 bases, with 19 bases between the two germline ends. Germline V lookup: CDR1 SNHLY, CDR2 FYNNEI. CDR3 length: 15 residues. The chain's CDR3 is CASSSLGGANNEQFF. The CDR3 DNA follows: TGTGCCAGCTCCAGCCTGGGGGGGGCCAACAATGAGCAGTTCTTC.

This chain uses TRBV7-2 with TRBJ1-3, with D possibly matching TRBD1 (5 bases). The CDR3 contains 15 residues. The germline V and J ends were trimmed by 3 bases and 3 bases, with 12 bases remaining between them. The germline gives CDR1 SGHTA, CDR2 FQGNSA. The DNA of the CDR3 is TGTGCCAGCAGCTTTGGGGCGGGGGTTGGAAACACCATATATTTT. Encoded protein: CASSFGAGVGNTIYF.

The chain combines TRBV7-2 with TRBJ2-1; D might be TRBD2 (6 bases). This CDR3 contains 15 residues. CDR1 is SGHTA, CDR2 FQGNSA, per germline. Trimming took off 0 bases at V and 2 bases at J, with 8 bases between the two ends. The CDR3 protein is CASSLASGPYNEQFF. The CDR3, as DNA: TGTGCCAGCAGCTTAGCTAGCGGCCCCTACAATGAGCAGTTCTTC.

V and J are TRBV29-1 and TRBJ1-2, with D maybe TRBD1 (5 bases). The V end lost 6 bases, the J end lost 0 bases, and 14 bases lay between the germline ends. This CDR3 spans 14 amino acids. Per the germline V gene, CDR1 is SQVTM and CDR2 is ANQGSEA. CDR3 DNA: TGCAGCGTGACCCCGACAGAGACTAACTATGGCTACACCTTC. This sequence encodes CSVTPTETNYGYTF.

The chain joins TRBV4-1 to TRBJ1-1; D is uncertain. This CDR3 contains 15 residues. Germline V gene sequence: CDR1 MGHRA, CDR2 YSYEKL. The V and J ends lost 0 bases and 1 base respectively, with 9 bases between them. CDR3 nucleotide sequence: TGCGCCAGCAGCCAAGAACCAGTTCCGAACACTGAAGCTTTCTTT. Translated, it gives CASSQEPVPNTEAFF.

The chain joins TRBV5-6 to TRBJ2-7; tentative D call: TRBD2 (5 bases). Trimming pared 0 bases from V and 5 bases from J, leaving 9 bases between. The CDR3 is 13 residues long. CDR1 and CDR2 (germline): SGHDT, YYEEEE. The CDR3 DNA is TGTGCCAGCAGCTTGGCACACGGGGACGAGCAGTACTTC. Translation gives CASSLAHGDEQYF.